These 15 T cell receptor beta chains were sequenced from one sample in a study of OX40 agonist ivuxolimab in advanced cancers. Clones were sequenced by immunoSEQ multiplex PCR, and TCRdb holds only the in-frame ones, with some missing. The sample consists of 48,000 or so clones, about 81% of them appearing once. The sequencing used CD4+ or CD8+ T cells sorted from blood, collected in a trial of the OX40 agonist ivuxolimab. These receptors originate from an adult with an advanced solid tumor such as melanoma, head and neck, liver or kidney cancer.

The count of this clone is one. J is TRBJ1-1 and V is TRBV9; perhaps TRBD1 as D (6 bases). Trimming pared 6 bases from V and 5 bases from J, leaving 17 bases between. Germline V gene data show CDR1 as SGDLS and CDR2 as YYNGEE. There are 14 residues in the CDR3. CDR3 sequence (DNA): TGTGCCAGCACCGTGGGCCAGGGGAGGACTGAAGCTTTCTTT. Protein: CASTVGQGRTEAFF.

J is TRBJ2-5 and V is TRBV18; D is unresolved. This CDR3 spans 11 amino acids. The V end lost 5 bases, the J end lost 6 bases, and 7 bases lay between the germline ends. From germline, CDR1 is KGHSH and CDR2 LQKENI. The CDR3 is CASSAEQTQYF. In DNA, the CDR3 is TGTGCCAGCTCAGCGGAGCAGACCCAGTACTTC.

The rearrangement links TRBV4-3 to TRBJ1-5; D is unclear. This CDR3 is built from 16 residues. Germline V CDR1 and CDR2: LGHNA, YSLEER. Trimming shortened V by 2 bases and J by 3 bases, and 14 bases separated the two germline ends. The DNA of the CDR3 is TGCGCCAGCAGCCAAAGTTCATCAGGAACCAATCAGCCCCAGCATTTT. Its translation is CASSQSSSGTNQPQHF.

The genes are TRBV6-1 and TRBJ2-7, with D maybe TRBD1 (6 bases). This CDR3 contains 17 residues. The germline V and J ends were trimmed by 2 bases and 0 bases, with 17 bases remaining between them. The V gene's germline CDR1 is MNHNS and CDR2 SASEGT. The CDR3 region is CASSEYHRGQSSYEQYF. Here the CDR3 DNA reads TGTGCCAGCAGTGAATATCATCGCGGACAGTCCTCCTACGAGCAGTACTTC.

The rearrangement links TRBV5-4 to TRBJ2-2; 11 bases are shared with TRBD2. Germline CDR1 and CDR2: SGHNT and YYREEE (reference sequence). V dropped 2 bases and J dropped 2; count of bases not matched to a gene: 2. The CDR3 has 16 amino acids. CDR3: CASSFGLAGNTGELFF. The CDR3 DNA reads TGTGCCAGCAGCTTCGGACTAGCGGGTAACACCGGGGAGCTGTTTTTT. Variable domain in full (rest from reference TRBV5-4 and TRBJ2-2): ETGVTQSPTHLIKTRGQQVTLRCSSQSGHNTVSWYQQALGQGPQFIFQYYREEENGRGNFPPRFSGLQFPNYSSELNVNALELDDSALYLCASSFGLAGNTGELFFGEGSRLTVL.

Only a few counts were recorded for this clone. The V call is TRBV14, the J call TRBJ1-3; no reliable D call. V lost 4 bases to trimming and J lost 2 bases, with 9 bases between them. The CDR3 extends over 14 amino acids. Germline V gene lookup returns CDR1 SGHDN and CDR2 FVKESK. The CDR3, as DNA: TGTGCCAGCAGCCTGCTGGAGGCTGGAAACACCATATATTTT. This encodes CASSLLEAGNTIYF.

The V and J genes are TRBV7-4 and TRBJ2-7, with 13 bases fitting TRBD2. Trimming removed 2 bases from V and 2 bases from J; junction bases left unmatched: 12. CDR1 is SGHVT and CDR2 is SQSDAQ in the germline V gene. There are 19 residues in the CDR3. DNA of the CDR3: TGTGCCAGCAGCTTAAGTTTAACTAGCGGGAGGGTCCCCCCCTACGAGCAGTACTTC. Its translation: CASSLSLTSGRVPPYEQYF.

Comments on this clone: The sample has other DNA sequences that encode this CDR3 too. The chain's CDR3 is CAWSYGTAYEQYF. The DNA for the CDR3 is TGTGCCTGGTCATACGGGACAGCCTACGAGCAGTACTTC. This chain uses TRBV30 with TRBJ2-7; 7 bases are a match to TRBD1. The V and J ends lost 5 bases and 2 bases, in that order; junction bases with no gene match: 6. The V gene's germline CDR1 is GTSNPN and CDR2 SVGIG (reference sequence). The CDR3 has 13 amino acids.

CDR3 loop: CAWSVMGVILGQPQHF. CDR3 bases: TGTGCCTGGAGTGTAATGGGGGTTATACTCGGGCAGCCCCAGCATTTT. The rearrangement joins TRBV30 to TRBJ1-5, with D perhaps matching TRBD1 (5 bases). Germline values: CDR1 GTSNPN, CDR2 SVGIG (reference sequence). V lost 0 bases to trimming and J lost 7 bases, with 19 bases between them. CDR3 length: 16 amino acids.

The chain recombines TRBV4-2 with TRBJ2-2; D gene ambiguous. From germline, CDR1 is LGHNA and CDR2 YNFKEQ. The CDR3 is made up of 14 amino acids. Deletions cut 5 bases from V and 8 bases from J, with 15 bases between. In DNA, the CDR3 is TGTGCCAGCAGCGCAGCCAAGGGTACAGGGGAGCTGTTTTTT. Protein product: CASSAAKGTGELFF.

This chain connects TRBV6-6 to TRBJ1-5; D remains ambiguous. V was pared by 6 bases and J by 0 bases, with 6 bases between. The CDR3 length is 13 residues. CDR1 is MNHNY and CDR2 is SVGAGI in the germline V gene (reference sequence). The CDR3 reads CASRMDSNQPQHF. CDR3 coding DNA: TGTGCCAGCAGGATGGATAGCAATCAGCCCCAGCATTTT.

This clone appeared a single time. The chain has TRBV4-1 and TRBJ1-5; D might be TRBD1 (6 bases). This CDR3 is built from 19 residues. Per germline, CDR1 MGHRA and CDR2 YSYEKL. The ends were cut back, 1 base at V and 0 bases at J, with 19 bases in the middle. CDR3 in amino acids: CASSQVPRDNTNSNQPQHF. CDR3 coding DNA: TGCGCCAGCAGCCAAGTTCCCAGGGACAACACGAATAGCAATCAGCCCCAGCATTTT.

This clone was seen just once. This rearrangement joins TRBV29-1 to TRBJ1-3; D unclear. The CDR3 covers 12 residues. Germline assignment: CDR1 SQVTM and CDR2 ANQGSEA. V was pared by 3 bases and J by 2 bases, with 5 bases between. DNA of the CDR3: TGCAGCGTTGAGGTTCCTGGAAACACCATATATTTT. Protein sequence: CSVEVPGNTIYF.

Remarks on this clone: Possible read error: a much larger clone is one base away. Additional DNA sequences in this sample encode the identical CDR3. The chain recombines TRBV29-1 with TRBJ2-7; the match to TRBD1 covers 10 bases. Germline V CDR1 and CDR2: SQVTM, ANQGSEA. V gave up 5 bases and J gave up 3 bases; unmatched junction bases: 4. CDR3 length equals 13 residues. CDR3 amino acids: CSVRTGGFYEQYF. In nucleotides, the CDR3 is TGCAGCGTTAGGACAGGGGGTTTCTACGAGCAGTACTTC.

The V call is TRBV10-3, the J call TRBJ2-1, with 9 bases identical to TRBD2. V lost 3 bases and J lost 7; bases outside the gene matches: 10. In germline, CDR1 is ENHRY, CDR2 SYGVKD. The CDR3 totals 16 residues. For the CDR3, the DNA is TGTGCCATCAGTGATTTTTCGCGGGAGGGGGGTAATGAGCAGTTCTTC. Protein product: CAISDFSREGGNEQFF.